These T cell receptor beta chains were read from a single sample in a study of blood T cell repertoires in COVID-19. Assay used: immunoSEQ multiplex PCR; TCRdb lists only in-frame clones, some missing. The table includes about 220,000 clones, 88% detected once. The sample comprised PBMCs or T cells enriched from blood (not recorded which). The source is a young woman who had recovered from COVID-19. Both conserved end residues are part of each CDR3. The D gene is left open where the match is weak. Size is omitted from some rows. Given values are once, few, many or a class for expanded clones.

V: TRBV18; J: TRBJ1-4; D: TRBD1; size: .; DNA: TGTGCCAGCTCACCACGGAACAGGGGGAATGAAAAACTGTTTTTT; CDR3: CASSPRNRGNEKLFF
V: TRBV27; J: TRBJ1-3; D: TRBD1; size: .; DNA: TGTGCCAGCAGTTTATATAAGGGGGCGGGAAACACCATATATTTT; CDR3: CASSLYKGAGNTIYF
V: TRBV19; J: TRBJ2-5; D: .; size: .; DNA: TGTGCCAGTAGTGAATCGGCAGGAGAGACCCAGTACTTC; CDR3: CASSESAGETQYF
V: TRBV11-2; J: TRBJ2-7; D: .; size: .; DNA: TGTGCCAGCAGCTCCGGTACAGGTGCATACGAGCAGTACTTC; CDR3: CASSSGTGAYEQYF
V: TRBV7-8; J: TRBJ2-5; D: .; size: .; DNA: TGTGCCAGCAGCTTGGGCCAGGCCCAAGAGACCCAGTACTTC; CDR3: CASSLGQAQETQYF
V: TRBV13; J: TRBJ2-2; D: TRBD1; size: few; DNA: TGTGCCAGCAGCTCGGACAGGGAGGCCACCGGGGAGCTGTTTTTT; CDR3: CASSSDREATGELFF
V: TRBV6-1; J: TRBJ1-1; D: .; size: few; DNA: TGTGCCAGCAGTGAAGCGCTTCCCAGGGCGGACACTGAAGCTTTCTTT; CDR3: CASSEALPRADTEAFF
V: TRBV15; J: TRBJ2-3; D: TRBD2; size: .; DNA: TGTGCCACCAGCAGAGGGGCGGGGGAGACAGATACGCAGTATTTT; CDR3: CATSRGAGETDTQYF
V: TRBV7-8; J: TRBJ1-1; D: .; size: .; DNA: TGTGCCAGCAGCCCAGGGGCTCAGGGGCGCGGGGCTTTCTTT; CDR3: CASSPGAQGRGAFF
V: TRBV7-6; J: TRBJ2-2; D: .; size: .; DNA: TGTGCCAGCAGCTTTACATTCAGGGTAGCGAACACCGGGGAGCTGTTTTTT; CDR3: CASSFTFRVANTGELFF
V: TRBV11-2; J: TRBJ2-7; D: TRBD1; size: .; DNA: TGTGCCAGCAGCTTAGCCCGGACAGGGCATTACGAGCAGTACTTC; CDR3: CASSLARTGHYEQYF
V: TRBV5-6; J: TRBJ1-3; D: .; size: .; DNA: TGTGCCAGCAGCTCGGTTGGGGGGTATACTGGAAACACCATATATTTT; CDR3: CASSSVGGYTGNTIYF
V: TRBV27; J: TRBJ2-7; D: TRBD1; size: .; DNA: TGTGCCAGCAGTAACGGACAGGGGGCCTACGAGCAGTACTTC; CDR3: CASSNGQGAYEQYF
V: TRBV4-3; J: TRBJ2-1; D: .; size: .; DNA: TGCGCCAGCAGCCAAGCCTTAGCTGGAAATGAGCAGTTCTTC; CDR3: CASSQALAGNEQFF
V: TRBV27; J: TRBJ2-7; D: .; size: .; DNA: TGTGCCAGCAGTTTATCGTGGGGGGAGGACTCCTACGAGCAGTACTTC; CDR3: CASSLSWGEDSYEQYF
V: TRBV4-1; J: TRBJ1-2; D: .; size: .; DNA: TGCGCCAGCAGCCCGACTTGGATCCTCTATGGCTACACCTTC; CDR3: CASSPTWILYGYTF
V: TRBV10-3; J: TRBJ1-4; D: TRBD1; size: .; DNA: TGTGCCATCAGTACCTCATTACAGGGGGCGGTTGAAAAACTGTTTTTT; CDR3: CAISTSLQGAVEKLFF
V: TRBV5-1; J: TRBJ2-1; D: TRBD2; size: .; DNA: TGCGCCAGCAGCTTGGGCGGGGGGGACAATGAGCAGTTCTTC; CDR3: CASSLGGGDNEQFF
V: TRBV4-3; J: TRBJ1-2; D: .; size: .; DNA: TGCGCCAGCAGCTCGACCCAGGGGCCAGGATACTATGGCTACACCTTC; CDR3: CASSSTQGPGYYGYTF
V: TRBV7-2; J: TRBJ1-2; D: .; size: .; DNA: TGTGCCAGCAGCGGCCGGGACTCCTCCTATGGCTACACCTTC; CDR3: CASSGRDSSYGYTF
V: TRBV4-2; J: TRBJ2-7; D: .; size: .; DNA: TGTGCCAGCAGCCAAGATCGGGGGAGCTCCTACGAGCAGTACTTC; CDR3: CASSQDRGSSYEQYF
V: TRBV5-4; J: TRBJ2-1; D: TRBD1; size: .; DNA: TGTGCCACCGAGGACAGGGATAGAATTAAGGAGCAGTTCTTC; CDR3: CATEDRDRIKEQFF
V: TRBV28; J: TRBJ1-4; D: TRBD1; size: .; DNA: TGTGCCAGCAGCCCAACCAAGGGGGCGGGTGAAAAACTGTTTTTT; CDR3: CASSPTKGAGEKLFF
V: TRBV7-2; J: TRBJ2-1; D: TRBD1; size: .; DNA: TGTGCCAGCAGCTACCCAGGGACAGGGGGATACAATGAGCAGTTCTTC; CDR3: CASSYPGTGGYNEQFF
V: TRBV29-1; J: TRBJ2-7; D: .; size: .; DNA: TGCAGCGTAGCAGACAGAACCTACGAGCAGTACTTC; CDR3: CSVADRTYEQYF
V: TRBV3-1/TRBV3-2; J: TRBJ2-1; D: TRBD2; size: .; DNA: TGTGCCAGCAGCCAAGAACGCGGGGGGGCCATTTATGAGCAGTTCTTC; CDR3: CASSQERGGAIYEQFF
V: TRBV21-1; J: TRBJ1-4; D: .; size: once; DNA: TGTGCCAGCAGCAATCCCGGGACAGGGGGGATTGAACTGTTTTTT; CDR3: CASSNPGTGGIELFF
V: TRBV7-2; J: TRBJ2-4; D: TRBD1; size: once; DNA: TGTGCCAGCAGCCAAGGACAGGTTATAGCCAAAAACATTCAGTACTTC; CDR3: CASSQGQVIAKNIQYF
V: TRBV5-5; J: TRBJ2-7; D: TRBD1; size: once; DNA: TGTGCCAGCAGCTTCCTCGGACAGGGGGAAGAGGTCGAGCAGTACTTC; CDR3: CASSFLGQGEEVEQYF
V: TRBV4-2; J: TRBJ2-7; D: TRBD2; size: .; DNA: TGTGCCAGCAGCCAAGCGGACAGCGGGGGGGCCTGGACCTACGAGCAGTACTTC; CDR3: CASSQADSGGAWTYEQYF
V: TRBV2; J: TRBJ2-3; D: TRBD1; size: .; DNA: TGTGCCAGCATGCGGGACAGGGTGACAGATACGCAGTATTTT; CDR3: CASMRDRVTDTQYF
V: TRBV12-5; J: TRBJ2-2; D: TRBD1; size: .; DNA: TGTGCTAGTGGTTGGGGGACAGGGGATTCCGGGGAGCTGTTTTTT; CDR3: CASGWGTGDSGELFF
V: TRBV7-9; J: TRBJ1-5; D: .; size: .; DNA: TGTGCCAGCAGCTTAGACAGTGTCATGCCCCAGCATTTT; CDR3: CASSLDSVMPQHF
V: TRBV5-1; J: TRBJ1-1; D: .; size: few; DNA: TGCGCCAGCAGCTTCCGGGAATTCACTGAAGCTTTCTTT; CDR3: CASSFREFTEAFF
V: TRBV5-5; J: TRBJ1-2; D: .; size: .; DNA: TGTGCCAGCAGTCTGGACAGCCCTTCCTATGGCTACACCTTC; CDR3: CASSLDSPSYGYTF
V: TRBV5-6; J: TRBJ2-1; D: TRBD1; size: .; DNA: TGTGCCAGCAGCTTGCCCAGGGGGCGTTACAATGAGCAGTTCTTC; CDR3: CASSLPRGRYNEQFF
V: TRBV29-1; J: TRBJ2-1; D: TRBD2; size: .; DNA: TGCAGCGTTGTTCGGGGGGGGACCTACAATGAGCAGTTCTTC; CDR3: CSVVRGGTYNEQFF
V: TRBV6-2/TRBV6-3; J: TRBJ2-1; D: .; size: .; DNA: TGTGCCAGCAGTTCCATAGCGGATGAGCAGTTCTTC; CDR3: CASSSIADEQFF
V: TRBV25-1; J: TRBJ1-1; D: .; size: .; DNA: TGTGCCAGCAGTGGACAGGTCATTGCTGAAGCTTTCTTT; CDR3: CASSGQVIAEAFF
V: TRBV3-1/TRBV3-2; J: TRBJ2-5; D: TRBD2; size: .; DNA: TGTGCCAGCAGTCGGACTAGCGGGGGGCAAGAGACCCAGTACTTC; CDR3: CASSRTSGGQETQYF
V: TRBV19; J: TRBJ1-1; D: .; size: .; DNA: TGTGCCAGTAGCACCCGGGGGGAGACTGAAGCTTTCTTT; CDR3: CASSTRGETEAFF
V: TRBV6-5; J: TRBJ2-5; D: TRBD2; size: .; DNA: TGTGCCAGCAGACCTAGCGGGGGGAATCGAGAGACCCAGTACTTC; CDR3: CASRPSGGNRETQYF
V: TRBV19; J: TRBJ2-1; D: TRBD2; size: .; DNA: TGTGCCAGTAGTACCCCGGGACTAGGCTACAATGAGCAGTTCTTC; CDR3: CASSTPGLGYNEQFF
V: TRBV4-1; J: TRBJ2-3; D: TRBD2; size: .; DNA: TGCGCCAGCAGCCAACCACGGACTAGTCGGGATACGCAGTATTTT; CDR3: CASSQPRTSRDTQYF
V: TRBV6-1; J: TRBJ1-2; D: .; size: .; DNA: TGTGCCAGCAGTGAACCTACAGGGAGGGGACACTATGGCTACACCTTC; CDR3: CASSEPTGRGHYGYTF
V: TRBV4-1; J: TRBJ2-3; D: TRBD2; size: .; DNA: TGCGCCAGCAGCCTAGTTACACTAGCGGGGGCCCTTAGCACAGATACGCAGTATTTT; CDR3: CASSLVTLAGALSTDTQYF
V: TRBV7-2; J: TRBJ2-3; D: TRBD1; size: .; DNA: TGTGCCAGCAGCTGGGACAGGGCAAACACAGATACGCAGTATTTT; CDR3: CASSWDRANTDTQYF
V: TRBV12-5; J: TRBJ2-2; D: TRBD1; size: .; DNA: TGTGCTAGTGGTCCTGGGACAGGGGGGCTGTTTTTT; CDR3: CASGPGTGGLFF
V: TRBV29-1; J: TRBJ1-5; D: TRBD1; size: few; DNA: TGCAGCGTCACGAGGGGGACAGGGAGCAATCAGCCCCAGCATTTT; CDR3: CSVTRGTGSNQPQHF
V: TRBV2; J: TRBJ1-1; D: .; size: once; DNA: TGTGCCAGTAACAGGAGTCCGGGCACTGAAGCTTTCTTT; CDR3: CASNRSPGTEAFF
V: TRBV27; J: TRBJ1-1; D: .; size: .; DNA: TGTGCCAGCAGTTTCTCCTCGAACACTGAAGCTTTCTTT; CDR3: CASSFSSNTEAFF
V: TRBV6-1; J: TRBJ2-7; D: .; size: .; DNA: TGTGCCAGCAGTGAACAGGAGGTCGGCGAGCAGTACTTC; CDR3: CASSEQEVGEQYF